The 19 T cell receptor beta chains below all came from one sample that was sequenced in a study of blood T cells in healthy people across ages. Primers used in a second PCR of about 6 to 11 cycles were a sample-barcoded 5' primer and a J-beta primer mix. TCRdb re-called the 5' RACE reads with MiXCR, one entry per CDR3 protein. The sample includes about 570,000 distinct CDR3 sequences, 27% of them seen just once. Sample: blood. All receptors derive from a woman aged 65 to 85 in good health.

This clonotype was seen more than once but under ten times. V is TRBV9 and J is TRBJ2-3; 8 bases agree with TRBD2. Trimming cost V 1 base and J 2 bases; bases outside gene matches: 3. From germline, CDR1 is SGDLS and CDR2 YYNGEE. This CDR3 comprises 15 residues. CDR3 residues: CASSVLAGITDTQYF. CDR3 nucleotide sequence: TGTGCCAGCAGCGTATTAGCGGGGATCACAGATACGCAGTATTTT. Full variable domain (missing parts from reference TRBV9 and TRBJ2-3): DSGVTQTPKHLITATGQRVTLRCSPRSGDLSVYWYQQSLDQGLQFLIQYYNGEERAKGNILERFSAQQFPDLHSELNLSSLELGDSALYFCASSVLAGITDTQYFGPGTRLTVL.

J is TRBJ1-4 and V is TRBV7-2; D remains unclear. Trimming stripped 2 bases from V and 8 bases from J, with 6 bases between. This CDR3 region has 12 residues. The germline gives CDR1 SGHTA, CDR2 FQGNSA. The CDR3 coding sequence is TGTGCCAGCAGCTTAATCTCGGAAAAACTGTTTTTT. Its protein is CASSLISEKLFF.

This clonotype was recorded a few times. The rearrangement joins TRBV20-1 to TRBJ2-5; TRBD2 agrees at 8 bases. J gave up 1 base and V 2 bases, and 9 bases lay outside the gene matches. CDR1 and CDR2 (germline): DFQATT, SNEGSKA (reference sequence). The CDR3 extends over 16 amino acids. For the CDR3, the DNA is TGCAGTGCTAGACCCCCGAGCGGGGGCCTCCAAGAGACCCAGTACTTC. This translates into CSARPPSGGLQETQYF.

In this sample, this clonotype turned up a few times. The V call is TRBV24-1, the J call TRBJ2-1; the D gene is possibly TRBD2 (5 bases). The germline V gene has CDR1 KGHDR and CDR2 SFDVKD. V was cut by 2 bases and J by 7 bases, with 8 bases left in between. The CDR3 loop spans 13 amino acids. In DNA, the CDR3 is TGTGCCACCAGTGATTGGTGGGAGAATGAGCAGTTCTTC. Translated: CATSDWWENEQFF.

The rearrangement uses TRBV2 and TRBJ2-5; 8 nucleotides align to TRBD1. The CDR3 runs 13 residues. V was pared by 0 bases and J by 13 bases, with 7 bases of the junction left unmatched. Germline V gene lookup returns CDR1 SNHLY and CDR2 FYNNEI. The CDR3 protein is CASSEARQGTWYF. The CDR3 DNA sequence: TGTGCCAGCAGTGAAGCGCGACAGGGGACCTGGTACTTC. Together with reference TRBV2 and TRBJ2-5, the CDR3 gives the full variable domain: EPEVTQTPSHQVTQMGQEVILRCVPISNHLYFYWYRQILGQKVEFLVSFYNNEISEKSEIFDDQFSVERPDGSNFTLKIRSTKLEDSAMYFCASSEARQGTWYFGPGTRLLVL.

This clonotype showed up just a few times. The DNA for the CDR3 is TGTGCCAGCAGTTACGCGAGATCAGGACTTTACAATGAGCAGTTCTTC. It specifies CASSYARSGLYNEQFF. The chain combines TRBV6-5 with TRBJ2-1; tentatively, D is TRBD2 (5 bases). V lost 2 bases to trimming and J lost 4 bases, with 15 bases between them. The CDR3 has 16 residues. Germline lookup yields CDR1 MNHEY and CDR2 SVGAGI.

The chain couples TRBV29-1 to TRBJ2-1, with 9 bases lining up with TRBD2. Trimming removed 5 bases from V and 9 bases from J; junction bases left unmatched: 8. Germline V gene sequence: CDR1 SQVTM, CDR2 ANQGSEA. The CDR3 has 13 residues. In DNA, the CDR3 is TGCAGCGTTCCCAGCGGGGGGCGAGGTGAGCAGTTCTTC. Amino acid sequence: CSVPSGGRGEQFF.

In its sample, this clonotype was seen a few times. The genes are TRBV5-1 and TRBJ1-1; 8 bases map to TRBD1. Germline V lookup: CDR1 SGHRS, CDR2 YFSETQ. V trimming: 3 bases; J trimming: 1 base; junction bases outside the gene matches: 8. The CDR3 loop spans 16 amino acids. The CDR3, as DNA: TGCGCCAGCAGCTCCACAGGGGGTGGTACGAACACTGAAGCTTTCTTT. Protein product: CASSSTGGGTNTEAFF. Complete variable domain (other parts from reference TRBV5-1 and TRBJ1-1): KAGVTQTPRYLIKTRGQQVTLSCSPISGHRSVSWYQQTPGQGLQFLFEYFSETQRNKGNFPGRFSGRQFSNSRSEMNVSTLELGDSALYLCASSSTGGGTNTEAFFGQGTRLTVV.

The chain couples TRBV6-2 or TRBV6-3 to TRBJ1-2; D uncertain. Germline CDR1 and CDR2: MNHEY and SVGEGT. Trimming cost V 3 bases and J 5 bases, with 13 bases left between them. The CDR3 is 14 amino acids. Here the CDR3 reads CASSYAGLKYGYTF. In DNA, the CDR3 is TGTGCCAGCAGTTATGCGGGTTTGAAGTATGGCTACACCTTC.

The chain couples TRBV10-2 to TRBJ2-4; no clear D. This CDR3 has 16 amino acids. The germline V and J ends were trimmed by 0 bases and 4 bases, with 13 bases remaining between them. Germline-derived CDR1 and CDR2 are WSHSY and SAAADI. CDR3 sequence reads: CASSESNVGPKNIQYF. CDR3 DNA sequence: TGCGCCAGCAGTGAGTCGAATGTCGGGCCGAAAAACATTCAGTACTTC.

This clonotype has just a few counts. This sequence joins TRBV5-1 and TRBJ2-1; 8 nucleotides align to TRBD1. Germline CDR1 and CDR2: SGHRS and YFSETQ. The CDR3 is made up of 16 amino acids. V lost 4 bases to trimming and J lost 9 bases; unmatched junction nucleotides: 15. The CDR3 is CASSPPRTGRITEQFF. CDR3 coding DNA: TGCGCCAGCAGCCCACCCCGGACAGGGAGAATCACTGAGCAGTTCTTC.

V is TRBV2 and J is TRBJ2-5; 7 bases match TRBD1. The CDR3 length is 14 residues. Germline values: CDR1 SNHLY, CDR2 FYNNEI. The V segment lost 4 bases and the J segment 4 bases; nucleotides outside the gene matches: 6. The CDR3 loop is CASSGQGVGETQYF. CDR3 in DNA: TGTGCCAGCAGTGGACAGGGCGTGGGAGAGACCCAGTACTTC.

The V call is TRBV20-1, the J call TRBJ2-7; D not resolved. The V gene lost 5 bases and the J gene lost 6 bases, with 8 bases spanning the gap. This CDR3 region has 10 residues. CDR1 is DFQATT, CDR2 SNEGSKA, per germline (reference sequence). This CDR3 reads CSAGVVEQYF. The CDR3 nucleotides read TGCAGTGCTGGGGTTGTCGAGCAGTACTTC.

This clonotype was observed once. The gene calls are TRBV5-1 and TRBJ2-2, with D perhaps matching TRBD1 or TRBD2 (5 bases each). Germline lookup yields CDR1 SGHRS and CDR2 YFSETQ. Trimming took 4 bases from V and 6 from J, leaving 16 bases between them. CDR3 size: 15 residues. DNA of the CDR3: TGCGCCAGCAGCCCAAGGGACGGTACCCCCGGGGAGCTGTTTTTT. The encoded protein is CASSPRDGTPGELFF. The complete variable domain, with remaining parts taken from reference TRBV5-1 and TRBJ2-2, reads KAGVTQTPRYLIKTRGQQVTLSCSPISGHRSVSWYQQTPGQGLQFLFEYFSETQRNKGNFPGRFSGRQFSNSRSEMNVSTLELGDSALYLCASSPRDGTPGELFFGEGSRLTVL.

The gene calls are TRBV25-1 and TRBJ2-3; possible D gene TRBD1, 5 bases. The CDR3 extends over 15 amino acids. Trimming took off 0 bases at V and 4 bases at J, with 11 bases between the two ends. Germline V gives CDR1 MGHDK, CDR2 SYGVNS. The chain's CDR3 is CASSEYMGRADTQYF. The CDR3 bases are TGTGCCAGCAGTGAATATATGGGGCGTGCAGATACGCAGTATTTT.

The chain uses TRBV6-1 and TRBJ1-3; possible D gene TRBD1, 5 bases. The CDR3 is made up of 15 amino acids. Germline V CDR1 and CDR2: MNHNS, SASEGT. Trimming took off 3 bases at V and 7 bases at J, with 16 bases between the two ends. The chain's CDR3 is CASSEGFVGGNTIYF. CDR3 DNA: TGTGCCAGCAGTGAGGGATTCGTGGGGGGGAACACCATATATTTT.

J is TRBJ2-7 and V is TRBV6-2 or TRBV6-3, with 10 bases lining up with TRBD2. This CDR3 contains 16 residues. Losses at the gene ends were 6 bases for V and 1 base for J; bases not matched to a gene: 9. CDR1 is MNHEY and CDR2 is SVGEGT in the germline V gene. CDR3 nucleotides: TGTGCCAGCAGAAAGCGACTAGCGGGCCTTTCCTACGAGCAGTACTTC. Translated, it gives CASRKRLAGLSYEQYF.

A note on this clonotype: At one boundary the junction diverges from the germline segment, which might be a read error. J is TRBJ2-6 and V is TRBV20-1, with TRBD1 identical over 9 bases. Germline CDR1 DFQATT, CDR2 SNEGSKA (reference sequence). CDR3 length: 9 amino acids. CDR3 residues: CSARQTGGF. The CDR3 DNA reads TGCAGTGCCCGCCAGACAGGGGGTTTC.

This clonotype has just one count. This chain joins TRBV4-3 and TRBJ2-7; 8 bases match TRBD1. The germline CDR1 and CDR2 sequences are LGHNA and YSLEER. The CDR3 length is 16 residues. V shed 0 bases, J shed 0 bases, and the junction held 4 bases outside the gene matches. CDR3 sequence (DNA): TGCGCCAGCAGCCAAGAGACAGGGGTTCCCTCCTACGAGCAGTACTTC. The encoded protein is CASSQETGVPSYEQYF.